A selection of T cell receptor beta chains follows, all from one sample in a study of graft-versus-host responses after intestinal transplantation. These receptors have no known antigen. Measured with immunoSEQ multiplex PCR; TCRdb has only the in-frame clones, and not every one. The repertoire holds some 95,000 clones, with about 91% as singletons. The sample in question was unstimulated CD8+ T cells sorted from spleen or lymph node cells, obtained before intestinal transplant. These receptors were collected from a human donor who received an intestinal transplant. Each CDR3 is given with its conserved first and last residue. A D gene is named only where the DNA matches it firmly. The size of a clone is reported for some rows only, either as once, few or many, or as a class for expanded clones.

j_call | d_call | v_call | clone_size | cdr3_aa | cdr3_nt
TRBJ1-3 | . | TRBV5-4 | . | CASSRGGPLSGNTIYF | TGTGCCAGCAGCCGGGGGGGGCCACTCTCTGGAAACACCATATATTTT
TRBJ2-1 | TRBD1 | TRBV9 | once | CASSVVEDRGRYNEQFF | TGTGCCAGCAGCGTAGTGGAGGACAGGGGGCGTTACAATGAGCAGTTCTTC
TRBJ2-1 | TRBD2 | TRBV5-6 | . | CASSWGGSSYNEQFF | TGTGCCAGCAGCTGGGGGGGAAGCTCCTACAATGAGCAGTTCTTC
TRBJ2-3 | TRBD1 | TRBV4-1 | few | CASSQDPGQGISDTQYF | TGCGCCAGCAGCCAAGATCCGGGACAGGGGATATCAGATACGCAGTATTTT
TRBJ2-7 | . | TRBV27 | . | CASSPGTLYEQYF | TGTGCCAGCAGTCCCGGGACACTCTACGAGCAGTACTTC
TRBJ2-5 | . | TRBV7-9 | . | CASSAPLLQGETQYF | TGTGCCAGCAGCGCTCCTCTCCTACAGGGCGAGACCCAGTACTTC
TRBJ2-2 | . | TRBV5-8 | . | CASSLPENTGELFF | TGTGCCAGCAGCTTGCCAGAAAACACCGGGGAGCTGTTTTTT
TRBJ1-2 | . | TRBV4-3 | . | CASSQALQELNYGYTF | TGCGCCAGCAGCCAAGCTCTACAGGAGCTAAACTATGGCTACACCTTC
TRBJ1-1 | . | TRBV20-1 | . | CSARRASEAFF | TGCAGTGCTAGGCGGGCATCTGAAGCTTTCTTT
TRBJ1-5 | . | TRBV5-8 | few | CASSLEPDNQPQHF | TGTGCCAGCAGCTTGGAACCAGACAATCAGCCCCAGCATTTT
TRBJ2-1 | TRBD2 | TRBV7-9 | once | CASTSSSGGGNEQFF | TGTGCCAGCACATCATCTAGCGGGGGGGGGAATGAGCAGTTCTTC
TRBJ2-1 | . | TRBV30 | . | CAWSVLGNEQFF | TGTGCCTGGAGTGTACTTGGCAATGAGCAGTTCTTC
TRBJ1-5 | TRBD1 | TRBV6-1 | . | CAMGQGNQPQHF | TGTGCCATGGGACAGGGGAATCAGCCCCAGCATTTT
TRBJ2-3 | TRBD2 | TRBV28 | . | CASTIFRTSGRSDTQYF | TGTGCCAGCACTATTTTTAGGACTAGCGGGAGATCAGATACGCAGTATTTT
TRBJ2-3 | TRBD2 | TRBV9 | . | CASSPNLAGEGDTQYF | TGTGCCAGCAGCCCCAATCTAGCGGGAGAAGGCGATACGCAGTATTTT
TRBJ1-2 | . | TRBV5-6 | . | CASSLAQATYGYTF | TGTGCCAGCAGCTTGGCGCAGGCGACCTATGGCTACACCTTC
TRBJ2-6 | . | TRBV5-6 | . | CASSLTVDSGANVLTF | TGTGCCAGCAGCTTGACAGTAGACTCTGGGGCCAACGTCCTGACTTTC
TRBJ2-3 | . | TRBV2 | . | CASSEVLSGTFISTDTQYF | TGTGCCAGCAGTGAAGTACTAAGCGGAACCTTTATTAGCACAGATACGCAGTATTTT
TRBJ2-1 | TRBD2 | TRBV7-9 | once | CASGTSEFNEQFF | TGTGCCAGTGGGACTAGCGAGTTCAATGAGCAGTTCTTC
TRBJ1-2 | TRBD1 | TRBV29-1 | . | CSVEERDRGIGYTF | TGCAGCGTTGAAGAGAGGGACAGGGGAATTGGCTACACCTTC
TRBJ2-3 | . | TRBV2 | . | CASTRDTQYF | TGTGCCAGCACGAGGGATACGCAGTATTTT
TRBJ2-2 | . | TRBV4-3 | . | CASSQGTGSTGELFF | TGCGCCAGCAGCCAAGGAACGGGTAGCACCGGGGAGCTGTTTTTT
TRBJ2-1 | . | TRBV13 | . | CASSLIRPGQFF | TGTGCCAGCAGCTTGATTAGGCCAGGGCAGTTCTTC
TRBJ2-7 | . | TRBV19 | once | CASSIVGPSGDEQYF | TGTGCCAGTAGTATAGTTGGGCCCTCCGGGGACGAGCAGTACTTC